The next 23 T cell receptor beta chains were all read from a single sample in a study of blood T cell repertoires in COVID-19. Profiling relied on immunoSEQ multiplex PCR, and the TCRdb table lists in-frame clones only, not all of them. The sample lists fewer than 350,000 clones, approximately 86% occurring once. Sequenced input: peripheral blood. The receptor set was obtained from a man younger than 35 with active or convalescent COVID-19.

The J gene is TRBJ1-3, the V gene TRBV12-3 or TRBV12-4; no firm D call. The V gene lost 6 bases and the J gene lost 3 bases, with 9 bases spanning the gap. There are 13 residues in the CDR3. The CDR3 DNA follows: TGTGCCAGCAGCCTTAACATTGGAAACACCATATATTTT. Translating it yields CASSLNIGNTIYF.

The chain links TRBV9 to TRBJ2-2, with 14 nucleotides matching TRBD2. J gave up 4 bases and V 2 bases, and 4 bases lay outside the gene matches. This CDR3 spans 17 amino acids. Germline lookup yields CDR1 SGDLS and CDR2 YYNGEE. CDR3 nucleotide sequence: TGTGCCAGCAGCGTGACTAGCGGGGGGGCGGTCACCGGGGAGCTGTTTTTT. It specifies CASSVTSGGAVTGELFF.

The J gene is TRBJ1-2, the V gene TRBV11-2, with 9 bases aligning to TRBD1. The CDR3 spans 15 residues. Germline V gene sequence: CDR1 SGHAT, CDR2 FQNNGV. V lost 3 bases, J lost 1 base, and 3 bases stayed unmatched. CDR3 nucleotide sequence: TGTGCCAGCAGCTTGACAGGGGGACGTAACTATGGCTACACCTTC. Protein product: CASSLTGGRNYGYTF.

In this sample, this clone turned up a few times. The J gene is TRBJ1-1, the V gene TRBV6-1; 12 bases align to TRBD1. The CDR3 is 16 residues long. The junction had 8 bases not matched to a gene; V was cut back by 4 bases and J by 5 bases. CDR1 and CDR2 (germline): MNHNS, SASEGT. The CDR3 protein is CASSGRDRGRRTEAFF. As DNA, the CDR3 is TGTGCCAGCAGTGGGAGGGACAGGGGGCGACGGACTGAAGCTTTCTTT.

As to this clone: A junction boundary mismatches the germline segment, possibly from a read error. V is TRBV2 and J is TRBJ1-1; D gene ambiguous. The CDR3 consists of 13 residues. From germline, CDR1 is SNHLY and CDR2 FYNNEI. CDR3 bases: TGTGCCACCAGTATTGAGGAGAACACTGAAGCTTTCTTT. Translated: CATSIEENTEAFF.

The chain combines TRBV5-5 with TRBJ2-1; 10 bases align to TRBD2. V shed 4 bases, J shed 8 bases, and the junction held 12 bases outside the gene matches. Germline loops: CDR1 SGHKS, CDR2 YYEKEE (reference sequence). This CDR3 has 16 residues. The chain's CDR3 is CASSRMSGGASDEQFF. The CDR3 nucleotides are TGTGCCAGCAGCCGGATGAGCGGGGGGGCAAGCGATGAGCAGTTCTTC. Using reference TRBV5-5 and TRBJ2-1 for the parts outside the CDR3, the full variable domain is DAGVTQSPTHLIKTRGQQVTLRCSPISGHKSVSWYQQVLGQGPQFIFQYYEKEERGRGNFPDRFSARQFPNYSSELNVNALLLGDSALYLCASSRMSGGASDEQFFGPGTRLTVL.

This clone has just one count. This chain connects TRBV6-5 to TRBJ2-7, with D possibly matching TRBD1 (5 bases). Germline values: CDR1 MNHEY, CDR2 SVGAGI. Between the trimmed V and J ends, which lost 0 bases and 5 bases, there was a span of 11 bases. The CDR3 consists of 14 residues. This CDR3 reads CASSYSGRAHEQYF. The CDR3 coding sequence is TGTGCCAGCAGTTACTCAGGCAGGGCCCACGAGCAGTACTTC.

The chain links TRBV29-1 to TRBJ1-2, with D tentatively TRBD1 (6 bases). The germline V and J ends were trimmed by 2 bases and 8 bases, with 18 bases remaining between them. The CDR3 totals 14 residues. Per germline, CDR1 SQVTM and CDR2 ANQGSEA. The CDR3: CSVESVRGGGGYTF. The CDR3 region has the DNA TGCAGCGTTGAATCTGTGAGGGGGGGCGGCGGCTACACCTTC.

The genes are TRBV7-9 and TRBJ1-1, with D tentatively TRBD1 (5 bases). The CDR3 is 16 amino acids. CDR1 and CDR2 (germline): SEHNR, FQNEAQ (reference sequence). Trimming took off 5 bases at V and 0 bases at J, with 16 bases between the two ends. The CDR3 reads CASSLLGVLMNTEAFF. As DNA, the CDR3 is TGTGCCAGCAGCCTTCTAGGGGTCTTAATGAACACTGAAGCTTTCTTT. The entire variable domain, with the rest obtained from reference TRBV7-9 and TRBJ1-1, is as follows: DTGVSQNPRHKITKRGQNVTFRCDPISEHNRLYWYRQTLGQGPEFLTYFQNEAQLEKSRLLSDRFSAERPKGSFSTLEIQRTEQGDSAMYLCASSLLGVLMNTEAFFGQGTRLTVV.

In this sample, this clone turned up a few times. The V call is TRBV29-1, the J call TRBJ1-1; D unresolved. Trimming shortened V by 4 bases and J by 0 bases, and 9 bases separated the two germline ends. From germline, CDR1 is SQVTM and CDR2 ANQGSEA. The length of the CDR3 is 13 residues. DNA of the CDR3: TGCAGCGTTGGTGCGGCTATGAACACTGAAGCTTTCTTT. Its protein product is CSVGAAMNTEAFF.

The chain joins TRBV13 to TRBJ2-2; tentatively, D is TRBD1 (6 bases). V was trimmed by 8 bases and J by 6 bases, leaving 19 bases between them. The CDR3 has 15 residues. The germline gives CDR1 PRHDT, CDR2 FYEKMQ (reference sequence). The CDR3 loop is CASSRRGSVSGELFF. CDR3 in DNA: TGTGCCAGCTCGCGAAGGGGGTCGGTTTCCGGGGAGCTGTTTTTT. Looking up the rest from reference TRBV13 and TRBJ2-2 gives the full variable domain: AAGVIQSPRHLIKEKRETATLKCYPIPRHDTVYWYQQGPGQDPQFLISFYEKMQSDKGSIPDRFSAQQFSDYHSELNMSSLELGDSALYFCASSRRGSVSGELFFGEGSRLTVL.

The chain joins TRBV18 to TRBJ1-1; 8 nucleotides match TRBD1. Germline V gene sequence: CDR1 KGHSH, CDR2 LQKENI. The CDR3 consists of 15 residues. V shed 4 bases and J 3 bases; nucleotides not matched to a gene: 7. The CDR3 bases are TGTGCCAGCTCACGGCAGGGGGCTGGAGACACTGAAGCTTTCTTT. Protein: CASSRQGAGDTEAFF.

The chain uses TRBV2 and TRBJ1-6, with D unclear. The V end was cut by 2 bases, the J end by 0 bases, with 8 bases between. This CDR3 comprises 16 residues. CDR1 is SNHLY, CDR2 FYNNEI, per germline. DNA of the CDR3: TGTGCCAGCAGTGAATCCGAGAGCTCCTATAATTCACCCCTCCACTTT. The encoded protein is CASSESESSYNSPLHF.

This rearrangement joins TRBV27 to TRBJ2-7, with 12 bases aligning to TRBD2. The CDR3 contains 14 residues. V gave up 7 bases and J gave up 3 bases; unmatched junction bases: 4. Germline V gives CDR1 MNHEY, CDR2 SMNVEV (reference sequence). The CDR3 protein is CASTRTSGVYEQYF. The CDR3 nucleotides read TGTGCCAGCACTAGGACTAGCGGGGTCTACGAGCAGTACTTC.

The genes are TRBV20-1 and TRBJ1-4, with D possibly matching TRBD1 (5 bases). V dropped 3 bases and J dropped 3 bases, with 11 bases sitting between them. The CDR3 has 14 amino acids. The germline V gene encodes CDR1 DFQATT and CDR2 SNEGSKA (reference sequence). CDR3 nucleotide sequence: TGCAGTGCTAGTTTGACAGCCCCTAATGAAAAACTGTTTTTT. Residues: CSASLTAPNEKLFF.

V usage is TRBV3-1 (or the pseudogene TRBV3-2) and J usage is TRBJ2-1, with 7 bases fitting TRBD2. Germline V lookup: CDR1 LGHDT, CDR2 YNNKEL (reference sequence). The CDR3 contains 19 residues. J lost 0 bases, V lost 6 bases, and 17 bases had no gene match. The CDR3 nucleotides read TGTGCCAGCAGGCCGGGACTTAACCCGGGGGGAAGCTCCTACAATGAGCAGTTCTTC. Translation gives CASRPGLNPGGSSYNEQFF.

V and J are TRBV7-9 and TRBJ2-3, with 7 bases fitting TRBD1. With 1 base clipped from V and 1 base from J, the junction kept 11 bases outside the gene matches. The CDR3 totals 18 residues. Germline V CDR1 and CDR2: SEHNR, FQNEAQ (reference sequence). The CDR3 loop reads CASSLGLVRGSGTDTQYF. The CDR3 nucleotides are TGTGCCAGCAGCTTAGGTCTCGTCAGGGGGTCTGGCACAGATACGCAGTATTTT.

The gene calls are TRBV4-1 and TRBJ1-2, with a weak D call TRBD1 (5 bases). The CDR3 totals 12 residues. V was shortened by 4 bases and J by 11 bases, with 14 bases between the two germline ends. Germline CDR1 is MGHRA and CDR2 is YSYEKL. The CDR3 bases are TGCGCCAGCAGCCCGGACATGTTTGTGTACACCTTC. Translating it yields CASSPDMFVYTF.

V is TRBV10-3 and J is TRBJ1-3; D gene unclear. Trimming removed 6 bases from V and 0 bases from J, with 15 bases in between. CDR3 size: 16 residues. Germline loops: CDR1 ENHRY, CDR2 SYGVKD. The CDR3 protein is CAIRKSDGSSGNTIYF. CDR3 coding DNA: TGTGCCATCAGAAAATCGGACGGGAGCTCTGGAAACACCATATATTTT.

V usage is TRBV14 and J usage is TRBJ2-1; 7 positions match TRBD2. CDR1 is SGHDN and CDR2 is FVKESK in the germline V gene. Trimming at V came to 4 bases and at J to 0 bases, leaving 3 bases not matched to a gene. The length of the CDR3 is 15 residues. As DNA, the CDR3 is TGTGCCAGCAGCCTGACTAGCCGCTCCTACAATGAGCAGTTCTTC. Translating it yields CASSLTSRSYNEQFF.

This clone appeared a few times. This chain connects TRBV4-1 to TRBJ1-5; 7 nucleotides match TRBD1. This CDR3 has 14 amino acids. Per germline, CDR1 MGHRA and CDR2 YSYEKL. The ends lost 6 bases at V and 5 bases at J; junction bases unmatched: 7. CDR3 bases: TGCGCCAGCAGAGCACAGGGGCCCCATCAGCCCCAGCATTTT. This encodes CASRAQGPHQPQHF.

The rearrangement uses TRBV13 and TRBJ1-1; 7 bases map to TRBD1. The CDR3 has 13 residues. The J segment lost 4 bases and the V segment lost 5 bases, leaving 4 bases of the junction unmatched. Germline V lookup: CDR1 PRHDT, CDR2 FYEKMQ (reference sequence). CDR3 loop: CASSPRQGTEAFF. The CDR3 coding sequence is TGTGCCAGCAGCCCCCGACAGGGCACTGAAGCTTTCTTT.

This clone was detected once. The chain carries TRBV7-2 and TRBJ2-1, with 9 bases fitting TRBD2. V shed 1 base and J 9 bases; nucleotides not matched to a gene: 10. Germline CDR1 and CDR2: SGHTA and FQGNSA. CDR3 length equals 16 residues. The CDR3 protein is CASSLGFAGGPVEQFF. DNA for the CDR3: TGTGCCAGCAGCTTAGGGTTTGCGGGGGGGCCGGTTGAGCAGTTCTTC.